This T cell receptor beta chain was captured by sequencing in a study of blood T cell repertoires in COVID-19. On the study more broadly: The United States, Italy and Spain were the sources of the acute and convalescent COVID-19 samples. PBMCs, B-cell-depleted T cells, or T cells provided the cDNA or gDNA that made up the material.

Source study methods: Amplifying reference gene primers gave estimates of nucleated cell counts. The protocol was immunoSEQ multiplex PCR, while the TCRdb copy is restricted to in-frame clones and leaves out a portion. V and J calls and clone size follow that table, whereas D and trimming were derived from the DNA. The sample lists more than 12,000 clones, approximately 87% occurring once. The length of the CDR3 is 15 residues. Between the trimmed V and J ends, which lost 4 bases and 2 bases, there was a span of 15 bases. Germline CDR1 is LNHDA and CDR2 is SQIVND (reference sequence). The origin of this receptor is a human donor in a cohort sampled during active COVID-19. Source material: peripheral blood. The V gene is TRBV19, the J gene TRBJ2-7; the D gene is possibly TRBD2 (6 bases). The CDR3 DNA is TGTGCCAGTAGTAGGGGGGACTTGTCCGCCTACGAGCAGTACTTC. As protein: CASSRGDLSAYEQYF.